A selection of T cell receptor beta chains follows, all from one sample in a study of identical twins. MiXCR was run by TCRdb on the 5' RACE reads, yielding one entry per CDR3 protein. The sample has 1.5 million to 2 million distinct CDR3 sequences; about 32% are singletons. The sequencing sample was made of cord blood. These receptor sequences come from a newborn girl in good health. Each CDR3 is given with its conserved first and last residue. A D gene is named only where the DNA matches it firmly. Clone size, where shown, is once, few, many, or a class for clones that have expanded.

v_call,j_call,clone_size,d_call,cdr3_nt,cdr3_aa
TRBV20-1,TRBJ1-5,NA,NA,TGCAGTGCTAGCCCGGGGGTTTATAGCAATCAGCCCCAGCATTTT,CSASPGVYSNQPQHF
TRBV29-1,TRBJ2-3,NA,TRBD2,TGCAGCGTTGATCGACTAGCGGAGCAAGATACGCAGTATTTT,CSVDRLAEQDTQYF
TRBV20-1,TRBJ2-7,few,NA,TGCAGTGCTAGCCTAATCCAGGGAAGAGGCCACGAGCAGTACTTC,CSASLIQGRGHEQYF
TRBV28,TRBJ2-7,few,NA,TGTGCCAGCAGTTTGCGAGCTAGCGAGCAGTACTTC,CASSLRASEQYF
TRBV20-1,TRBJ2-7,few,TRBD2,TGCAGTGCTAGAGGGCTAGCGGGAGATGCCTACGAGCAGTACTTC,CSARGLAGDAYEQYF
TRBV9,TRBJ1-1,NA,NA,TGTGCCAGCAGCGTAGGCCCCGCCAGACAGGCGAACACTGAAGCTTTCTTT,CASSVGPARQANTEAFF
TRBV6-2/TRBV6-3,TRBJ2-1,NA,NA,TGTGCCAGCACCCCAAACTCCTACAATGAGCAGTTCTTC,CASTPNSYNEQFF
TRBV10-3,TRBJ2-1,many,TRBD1,TGTGCCATCGCCGGGACAGGGGGCTACAATGAGCAGTTCTTC,CAIAGTGGYNEQFF
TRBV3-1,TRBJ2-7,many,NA,TGTGCCAGCAGCCAGTCAAGTCCCCCCTACGAGCAGTACTTC,CASSQSSPPYEQYF
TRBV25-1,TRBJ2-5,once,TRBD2,TGTGCCAGCAACCGACTAGCGGGAGGCCAAGAGACCCAGTACTTC,CASNRLAGGQETQYF
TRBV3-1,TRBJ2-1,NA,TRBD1,TGTGCCAGCAGTCATAGCAGGGGGCTTAGCGGTAATGAGCAGTTCTTC,CASSHSRGLSGNEQFF
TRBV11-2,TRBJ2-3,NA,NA,TGTGCCAGCACCCCTTCGGGCGGGGAAGTCACAGATACGCAGTATTTT,CASTPSGGEVTDTQYF
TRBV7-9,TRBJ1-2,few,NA,TGTGCCAGCGGAAACGGTGGCTACACCTTC,CASGNGGYTF
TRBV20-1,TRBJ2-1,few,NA,TGCAGTGCCGCTAGGGGGGCCTACAATGAGCAGTTCTTC,CSAARGAYNEQFF
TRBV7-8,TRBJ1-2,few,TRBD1,TGTGCCAGCAGCTTAGGGGGACAGAATGGCTACACCTTC,CASSLGGQNGYTF
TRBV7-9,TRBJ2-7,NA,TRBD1,TGTGCCAGCAGCCCTACCCCGGGACAGGGGACCTACGAGCAGTACTTC,CASSPTPGQGTYEQYF
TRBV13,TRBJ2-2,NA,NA,TGTGCCAGCAGCTTTAAGAGGACAACCGGGGAGCTGTTTTTT,CASSFKRTTGELFF
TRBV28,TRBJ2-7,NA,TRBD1,TGTGCCAGCAGCATACAGGAGGGACAGGGACCCGAGCAGTACTTC,CASSIQEGQGPEQYF
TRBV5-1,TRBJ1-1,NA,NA,TGCGCCAGCAGCTTGGCCATTGGCACTGAAGCTTTCTTT,CASSLAIGTEAFF
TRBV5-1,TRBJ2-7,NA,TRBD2,TGCGCCAGCAGTTTGACTAGCGGGAGTCGTACCTACGAGCAGTACTTC,CASSLTSGSRTYEQYF
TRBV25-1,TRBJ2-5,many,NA,TGTGCCAGCAGTGAATACGGGACCCAGTACTTC,CASSEYGTQYF
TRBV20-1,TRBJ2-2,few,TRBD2,TGCAGTGCTAGCGGGACTAGCGGGACCGGGGAGCTGTTTTTT,CSASGTSGTGELFF
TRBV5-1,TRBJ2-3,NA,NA,TGCGCCGGTTCTGATACGCAGTATTTT,CAGSDTQYF
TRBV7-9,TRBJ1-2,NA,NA,TGTGCCAGCAGCTCCCGCAGTGCTAACTATGGCTACACCTTC,CASSSRSANYGYTF
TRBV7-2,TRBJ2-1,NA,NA,TGTGCCAGCAGCTTTACAGGTCCCTACGAGCAGTTCTTC,CASSFTGPYEQFF
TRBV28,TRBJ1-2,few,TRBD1,TGTGCCAGCAGTTTTGGACAGGGGGCGAGCTATGGCTACACCTTC,CASSFGQGASYGYTF
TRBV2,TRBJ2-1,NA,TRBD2,TGTGCCAGCAGCCGCCTAGCGGTCTCCTACAATGAGCAGTTCTTC,CASSRLAVSYNEQFF
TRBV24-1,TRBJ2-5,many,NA,TGTGCCACCAGTGACCCTCGGGACTTACAAGAGACCCAGTACTTC,CATSDPRDLQETQYF
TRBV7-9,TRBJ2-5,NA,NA,TGTGCCAGCAGCCGACACTTGTACCAAGGGACCCAGTACTTC,CASSRHLYQGTQYF
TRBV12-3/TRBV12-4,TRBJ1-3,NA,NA,TGTGCCAGCAGTTTAAAGATCCAGGGCTTCTTCGTCTCTGGAAACACCATATATTTT,CASSLKIQGFFVSGNTIYF
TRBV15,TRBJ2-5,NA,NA,TGTGCCACCAGCAGAGTGAAGTCGACCCAGTACTTC,CATSRVKSTQYF
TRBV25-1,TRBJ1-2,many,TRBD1,TGTGCCAGCAGTCAGGACAGGGATGGCTACACCTTC,CASSQDRDGYTF
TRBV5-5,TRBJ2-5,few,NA,TGTGCCAGCAGCCGGGTAACATCTTTGGAGACCCAGTACTTC,CASSRVTSLETQYF
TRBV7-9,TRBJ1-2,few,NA,TGTGCCAGCAGCTTAGGAGAGACAAACTATGGCTACACCTTC,CASSLGETNYGYTF
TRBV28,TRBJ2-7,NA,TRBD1,TGTGCCAGCAGTTTCCTAACCGGGACAGGGTACGAGCAGTACTTC,CASSFLTGTGYEQYF
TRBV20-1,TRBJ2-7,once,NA,TGCAGTGCCCGAGCCGGAGACTACCTTCAGTACTTC,CSARAGDYLQYF
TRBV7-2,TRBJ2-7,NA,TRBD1,TGTGCCAGCAGCGCGCAACGTGACAGGGGGAACGAGCAGTACTTC,CASSAQRDRGNEQYF
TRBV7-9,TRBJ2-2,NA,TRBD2,TGTGCCAGCGTGGCTAGCGGTAACACCGGGGAGCTGTTTTTT,CASVASGNTGELFF
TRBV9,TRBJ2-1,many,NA,TGTGCCAGCAGCGTAGAGTTAGCCCCCTACAATGAGCAGTTCTTC,CASSVELAPYNEQFF
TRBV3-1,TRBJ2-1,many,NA,TGTGCCAGCAGCCCCAGGCTCGCCTACAATGAGCAGTTCTTC,CASSPRLAYNEQFF
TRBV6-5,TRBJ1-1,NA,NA,TGTGCCAGCAGCCCACCTAACCGATCGCCCTGGACTGAAGCTTTCTTT,CASSPPNRSPWTEAFF
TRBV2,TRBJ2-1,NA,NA,TGTGCCAGCAGTGGAGGACCCTCCTCCTACAATGAGCAGTTCTTC,CASSGGPSSYNEQFF
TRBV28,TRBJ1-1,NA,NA,TGTGCCAGCAGTCGCGGATGTCCCAGGGGAGTTATCTGTTGGCCTGAAGCTTTCTTT,CASSRGCPRGVICWPEAFF
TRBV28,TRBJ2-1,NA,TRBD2,TGTGCCAGCAGCCGAGCCGAAACAGGGCGGGGGACTAGGTACAATGAGCAGTTCTTC,CASSRAETGRGTRYNEQFF
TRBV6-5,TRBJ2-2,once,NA,TGTGCCAGCGGTTACTCGAAACCACAGGGTAGGGGGGAGCTGTTTTTT,CASGYSKPQGRGELFF
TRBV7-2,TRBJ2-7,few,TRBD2,TGTGCCAGCAGCTCCTCCGGGACTAGCGCCTACGAGCAGTACTTC,CASSSSGTSAYEQYF
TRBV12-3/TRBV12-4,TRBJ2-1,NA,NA,TGTGCCAGCAGTAAAAAGCAGGGGTGGGGGCACAATGAGCAGTTCTTC,CASSKKQGWGHNEQFF
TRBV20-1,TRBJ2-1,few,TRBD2,TGCAGTGCTATTCGGATAAGGGCGGGGGGAATTCATGAGCAGTTCTTC,CSAIRIRAGGIHEQFF
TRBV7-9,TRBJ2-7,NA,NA,TGTGCCAGCAGCTTTACGACAGCCACCTACGGGCAGTACTTC,CASSFTTATYGQYF
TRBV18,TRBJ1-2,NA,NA,TGTGCCAGCTCACCAGGGAGCAGCGATGGCTACACCTTC,CASSPGSSDGYTF
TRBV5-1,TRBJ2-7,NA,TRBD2,TGCGCCAGCAGCGCGCGACTAGCCCGCTACAATGAGCAGTACTTC,CASSARLARYNEQYF
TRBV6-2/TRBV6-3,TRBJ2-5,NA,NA,TGTGCCAGCAAAGCTGGGGGTAGACAAGAGACCCAGTACTTC,CASKAGGRQETQYF
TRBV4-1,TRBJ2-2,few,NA,TGCGCCAGCAGCCAAGCCGGCTCGAGCACCGGGGAGCTGTTTTTT,CASSQAGSSTGELFF